These T cell receptor beta chains were read from a single sample in a study of cytomegalovirus exposure and HLA in healthy donors. Sequenced by immunoSEQ multiplex PCR; TCRdb stores in-frame clones only, minus some. Of around 30,000 clones listed, 44% were seen once; the top ten hold approximately 2%. The sample consisted of PBMCs. Receptors originate from a woman aged 45-65 years in good health and CMV-seronegative. CDR3s include the opening cysteine and the closing phenylalanine or tryptophan. Fields, in order: D gene, clone size, J gene, V gene, CDR3 DNA, CDR3 protein. The D gene is left open where the match is weak. Only part of the rows carry a size: once, few, many, or a class if the clone is expanded.

D gene: .; clone size: .; J gene: TRBJ2-7; V gene: TRBV30; CDR3 DNA: TGTGCCGGATCTCCCCAGCGGTTGCGGGACTACGAGCAGTACTTC; CDR3 protein: CAGSPQRLRDYEQYF
D gene: TRBD2; clone size: few; J gene: TRBJ2-1; V gene: TRBV13; CDR3 DNA: TGTGCCAGCAGCTTAAAAGGCGGGACTAGGAATGAGCAGTTCTTC; CDR3 protein: CASSLKGGTRNEQFF
D gene: TRBD1; clone size: .; J gene: TRBJ2-2; V gene: TRBV7-2; CDR3 DNA: TGTGCCAGCAGCTTTGGACAGGGGGCGAACACCGGGGAGCTGTTTTTT; CDR3 protein: CASSFGQGANTGELFF
D gene: .; clone size: .; J gene: TRBJ1-3; V gene: TRBV7-2; CDR3 DNA: TGTGCCAGCAGCTCTCGAAACACCATATATTTT; CDR3 protein: CASSSRNTIYF
D gene: TRBD1; clone size: .; J gene: TRBJ2-7; V gene: TRBV27; CDR3 DNA: TGTGCCAGCAGCTCCAGGGGGCAATTTACCTACGAGCAGTACTTC; CDR3 protein: CASSSRGQFTYEQYF
D gene: .; clone size: few; J gene: TRBJ1-1; V gene: TRBV11-2; CDR3 DNA: TGTGCCAGCAGCCCACAGACAGTCAACACTGAAGCTTTCTTT; CDR3 protein: CASSPQTVNTEAFF
D gene: TRBD1; clone size: few; J gene: TRBJ2-5; V gene: TRBV7-9; CDR3 DNA: TGTGCCAGCGGATCCGGACAGGGCGGAGAGACCCAGTACTTC; CDR3 protein: CASGSGQGGETQYF
D gene: TRBD1; clone size: few; J gene: TRBJ1-2; V gene: TRBV5-8; CDR3 DNA: TGTGCCAGCAGCCGGACAGGGGACCAGGGCTATGGCTACACCTTC; CDR3 protein: CASSRTGDQGYGYTF
D gene: .; clone size: .; J gene: TRBJ1-2; V gene: TRBV10-3; CDR3 DNA: TGTGCCGGGGGGGCGGATAGCTATGGCTACACCTTC; CDR3 protein: CAGGADSYGYTF
D gene: TRBD2; clone size: .; J gene: TRBJ2-7; V gene: TRBV29-1; CDR3 DNA: TGCAGCGTTGATGGGGTTACTAGCGGGGGATCCTACGAGCAGTACTTC; CDR3 protein: CSVDGVTSGGSYEQYF
D gene: .; clone size: .; J gene: TRBJ2-5; V gene: TRBV7-3; CDR3 DNA: TGTGCCAGCAGCCCACAGGGTGGTAGTCAAGAGACCCAGTACTTC; CDR3 protein: CASSPQGGSQETQYF
D gene: .; clone size: .; J gene: TRBJ1-4; V gene: TRBV5-1; CDR3 DNA: TGCGCCAGCAGCTGGGGGGGGCAGCCAACTAATGAAAAACTGTTTTTT; CDR3 protein: CASSWGGQPTNEKLFF
D gene: TRBD2; clone size: once; J gene: TRBJ2-1; V gene: TRBV29-1; CDR3 DNA: TGCAGCCTTGGGGCGGGGGGGCTCCGCAGCTCCTACAATGAGCAGTTCTTC; CDR3 protein: CSLGAGGLRSSYNEQFF
D gene: TRBD1; clone size: .; J gene: TRBJ2-5; V gene: TRBV15; CDR3 DNA: TGTGCCACCAGCAGCCCCAGGGGGCAGGGTGAGACCCAGTACTTC; CDR3 protein: CATSSPRGQGETQYF
D gene: TRBD2; clone size: .; J gene: TRBJ2-3; V gene: TRBV27; CDR3 DNA: TGTGCCAGCAGTTTTTTTAGCGGGTTCGAAGATACGCAGTATTTT; CDR3 protein: CASSFFSGFEDTQYF
D gene: .; clone size: few; J gene: TRBJ2-5; V gene: TRBV7-9; CDR3 DNA: TGTGCCAGCAGCGCTTGGACAGCCATCCAAGAGACCCAGTACTTC; CDR3 protein: CASSAWTAIQETQYF
D gene: .; clone size: .; J gene: TRBJ2-3; V gene: TRBV14; CDR3 DNA: TGTGCCAGCAGCCTAAAAGAGAGGGTAGATACGCAGTATTTT; CDR3 protein: CASSLKERVDTQYF
D gene: TRBD2; clone size: few; J gene: TRBJ2-2; V gene: TRBV5-8; CDR3 DNA: TGTGCCAGCAGCCCGTGGGGAGCGGGGAGATGGACCGGGGAGCTGTTTTTT; CDR3 protein: CASSPWGAGRWTGELFF
D gene: .; clone size: few; J gene: TRBJ2-2; V gene: TRBV7-2; CDR3 DNA: TGTGCCAGCAGCCCGACTCAATCCACCGGGGAGCTGTTTTTT; CDR3 protein: CASSPTQSTGELFF
D gene: TRBD1; clone size: few; J gene: TRBJ2-5; V gene: TRBV10-3; CDR3 DNA: TGTGCCATCAGTGAAGGACAGGCTTCGGAGACCCAGTACTTC; CDR3 protein: CAISEGQASETQYF
D gene: TRBD2; clone size: few; J gene: TRBJ2-7; V gene: TRBV6-1; CDR3 DNA: TGTGCCAGCAGAGATAAGCGGGAACGACCCTACGAGCAGTACTTC; CDR3 protein: CASRDKRERPYEQYF
D gene: TRBD1; clone size: .; J gene: TRBJ1-2; V gene: TRBV23-1; CDR3 DNA: TGCGCCAGCAGCCTGGGGGACAGGGCCTACTATGGCTACACCTTC; CDR3 protein: CASSLGDRAYYGYTF
D gene: TRBD1; clone size: few; J gene: TRBJ2-7; V gene: TRBV5-5; CDR3 DNA: TGTGCCAGCAGCTACGGACAGGGGCTCGAGCAGTACTTC; CDR3 protein: CASSYGQGLEQYF
D gene: TRBD2; clone size: .; J gene: TRBJ2-1; V gene: TRBV5-5; CDR3 DNA: TGTGCCAGCAGCAACCGGACTAGCGGCTACAATGAGCAGTTCTTC; CDR3 protein: CASSNRTSGYNEQFF
D gene: TRBD1; clone size: .; J gene: TRBJ2-2; V gene: TRBV5-1; CDR3 DNA: TGCGCCAGCAGCCGCGGGACAGGGGACACCGGGGAGCTGTTTTTT; CDR3 protein: CASSRGTGDTGELFF
D gene: .; clone size: few; J gene: TRBJ2-1; V gene: TRBV5-6; CDR3 DNA: TGTGCCAGCAGCTTGCGAGGGAGGTATGAGCAGTTCTTC; CDR3 protein: CASSLRGRYEQFF
D gene: .; clone size: .; J gene: TRBJ2-7; V gene: TRBV20-1; CDR3 DNA: TGCAGTGCCGACAGATCCTACGAGCAGTACTTC; CDR3 protein: CSADRSYEQYF
D gene: TRBD1; clone size: .; J gene: TRBJ2-1; V gene: TRBV6-1; CDR3 DNA: TGTGCCAGCGGTCATGACAGGGAAGATGAGCAGTTCTTC; CDR3 protein: CASGHDREDEQFF
D gene: TRBD1; clone size: few; J gene: TRBJ2-2; V gene: TRBV14; CDR3 DNA: TGTGCCAGCAGCCATCGGACAGGGGCCTTCACCGGGGAGCTGTTTTTT; CDR3 protein: CASSHRTGAFTGELFF
D gene: TRBD2; clone size: .; J gene: TRBJ2-1; V gene: TRBV18; CDR3 DNA: TGTGCCAGCTCACCCTCGGGACTAGCGGGCGTCAATGAGCAGTTCTTC; CDR3 protein: CASSPSGLAGVNEQFF
D gene: .; clone size: .; J gene: TRBJ2-1; V gene: TRBV5-1; CDR3 DNA: TGCGCCAGCAGCCTGCAGGACAGTACGGGCAATGAGCAGTTCTTC; CDR3 protein: CASSLQDSTGNEQFF
D gene: .; clone size: .; J gene: TRBJ1-1; V gene: TRBV21-1; CDR3 DNA: TGTGCCAGCAGCCTGACAGGGGAGAACACTGAAGCTTTCTTT; CDR3 protein: CASSLTGENTEAFF
D gene: TRBD1; clone size: few; J gene: TRBJ2-2; V gene: TRBV7-9; CDR3 DNA: TGTGCCAGCAGCCCTCGGACAGGGGGCTTTCTATGGCCCGGGGAGCTGTTTTTT; CDR3 protein: CASSPRTGGFLWPGELFF
D gene: TRBD1; clone size: .; J gene: TRBJ1-2; V gene: TRBV7-9; CDR3 DNA: TGTGCCAGCAGCTTCGGACAGGGTCGTGGTGGCTACACCTTC; CDR3 protein: CASSFGQGRGGYTF
D gene: TRBD2; clone size: .; J gene: TRBJ2-3; V gene: TRBV5-4; CDR3 DNA: TGTGCCAGCAGCTTATCTAGCGGGGTTACAGCTACGCAGTATTTT; CDR3 protein: CASSLSSGVTATQYF
D gene: .; clone size: .; J gene: TRBJ1-2; V gene: TRBV12-2; CDR3 DNA: TGTGCAAGTCGCTTAGCGCCCTCCCACCCCGGACGGCCGGGATACGCGGGCTACACCTTC; CDR3 protein: CASRLAPSHPGRPGYAGYTF
D gene: .; clone size: .; J gene: TRBJ1-2; V gene: TRBV5-4; CDR3 DNA: TGTGCCAGCAGCTTGGCGCGGGGGGGTGGGCAGGGTGGCTACACCTTC; CDR3 protein: CASSLARGGGQGGYTF
D gene: .; clone size: .; J gene: TRBJ1-4; V gene: TRBV11-2; CDR3 DNA: TGTGCCAGCAGTTTCGACAGAGTAAAAAATGAAAAACTGTTTTTT; CDR3 protein: CASSFDRVKNEKLFF
D gene: .; clone size: .; J gene: TRBJ2-5; V gene: TRBV19; CDR3 DNA: TGTGCCAGTGTAAACCTGGAGGGGGAGACCCAGTACTTC; CDR3 protein: CASVNLEGETQYF
D gene: .; clone size: few; J gene: TRBJ2-3; V gene: TRBV19; CDR3 DNA: TGTGCCAGTAGTATAACCCCCCTAGGCCCAGATACGCAGTATTTT; CDR3 protein: CASSITPLGPDTQYF
D gene: .; clone size: .; J gene: TRBJ2-5; V gene: TRBV4-1; CDR3 DNA: TGCGCCAGCAGCCGACAAAACAGGGACGAGACCCAGTACTTC; CDR3 protein: CASSRQNRDETQYF
D gene: TRBD2; clone size: few; J gene: TRBJ2-5; V gene: TRBV5-5; CDR3 DNA: TGTGCCAGCAGCTTGGCGGTCGGGGGGGCCTCCCAAGAGACCCAGTACTTC; CDR3 protein: CASSLAVGGASQETQYF
D gene: .; clone size: .; J gene: TRBJ2-3; V gene: TRBV4-2; CDR3 DNA: TGTGCCAGCAGCCTGAGTCGACTCGCCGATACGCAGTATTTT; CDR3 protein: CASSLSRLADTQYF
D gene: TRBD2; clone size: once; J gene: TRBJ2-5; V gene: TRBV19; CDR3 DNA: TGTGCCAGTAGTAGGTTCCGTTGGGCTAGCGGGAGCTTAGAGACCCAGTACTTC; CDR3 protein: CASSRFRWASGSLETQYF
D gene: .; clone size: .; J gene: TRBJ2-3; V gene: TRBV6-6; CDR3 DNA: TGTGCCAGCAGTAGAGGCGGGAACACAGATACGCAGTATTTT; CDR3 protein: CASSRGGNTDTQYF